This T cell receptor beta chain derives from a study of CD8 T cells in Susac syndrome. Trimming took off 1 base at V and 3 bases at J, with 7 bases between the two ends. CDR1 is SGDLS and CDR2 is YYNGEE in the germline V gene. The CDR3 extends over 13 amino acids. Random hexamers were used to reverse transcribe an amount of roughly 0.45 to 1 ug RNA. One entry per CDR3 protein results from TCRdb running MiXCR on the immunoSEQ multiplex PCR reads. The sample consists of under 200,000 distinct CDR3 sequences, over 75% of them appearing once. The sequenced sample consisted of CD4+ T cells from PBMCs. This sequence originates from a human donor with Susac syndrome. V is TRBV9 and J is TRBJ1-2; D remains unclear. This CDR3 reads CASSVREDYGYTF. DNA for the CDR3: TGTGCCAGCAGCGTAAGGGAGGACTATGGCTACACCTTC.